This TCR beta chain was documented in a study of blood T cell repertoires in COVID-19. As processed by the authors: It was from reference gene primer amplification that nucleated cell counts were estimated. Some clones are missing from TCRdb's copy, which holds only in-frame ones; the method was immunoSEQ multiplex PCR. The V and J calls and clone size come from that table; D and trimming were worked out from the DNA. There are 65,000 to 75,000 clones in the sample; around 83% occur only once, and more than 9.5% lies in the top ten. V dropped 5 bases and J dropped 7 bases, with 15 bases sitting between them. CDR1 SGHTA and CDR2 FQGNSA come from the germline V gene. The CDR3 has 14 amino acids. This clone turned up a few times.

Sequencing was performed on peripheral blood. This receptor was taken from a woman older than 75 with acute or convalescent COVID-19. The rearrangement joins TRBV7-2 to TRBJ1-5; D is possibly TRBD1 (5 bases). The CDR3 reads CASSPPQEGQPQHF. The CDR3 DNA follows: TGTGCCAGCAGCCCGCCACAGGAGGGGCAGCCCCAGCATTTT.